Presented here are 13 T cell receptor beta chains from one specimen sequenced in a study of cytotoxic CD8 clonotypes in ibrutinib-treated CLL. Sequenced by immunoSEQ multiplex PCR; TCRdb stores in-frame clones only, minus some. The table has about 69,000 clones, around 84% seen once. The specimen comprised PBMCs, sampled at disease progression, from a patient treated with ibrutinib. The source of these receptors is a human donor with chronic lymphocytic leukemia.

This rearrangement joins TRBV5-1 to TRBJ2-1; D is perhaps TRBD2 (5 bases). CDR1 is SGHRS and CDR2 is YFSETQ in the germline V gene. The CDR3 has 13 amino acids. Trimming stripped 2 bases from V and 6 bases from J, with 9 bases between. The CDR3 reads CASSLEGGNEQFF. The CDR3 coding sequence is TGCGCCAGCAGCTTAGAGGGCGGCAATGAGCAGTTCTTC.

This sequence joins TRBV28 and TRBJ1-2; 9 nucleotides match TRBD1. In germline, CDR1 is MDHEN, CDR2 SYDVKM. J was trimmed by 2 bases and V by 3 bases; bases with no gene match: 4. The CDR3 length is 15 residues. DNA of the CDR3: TGTGCCAGCAGTTTGGGACAGGGCAGGAACTATGGCTACACCTTC. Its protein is CASSLGQGRNYGYTF.

This CDR3 is CATSRGVQGKISYEQYF. Written as DNA, the CDR3 is TGTGCCACCAGCAGGGGGGTCCAGGGGAAGATCTCCTACGAGCAGTACTTC. The V gene is TRBV15, the J gene TRBJ2-7; TRBD1 might be the D (6 bases). Trimming took 3 bases from V and 0 from J, leaving 18 bases between them. CDR1 and CDR2 (germline): LNHNV, YYDKDF (reference sequence). The CDR3 runs 17 residues.

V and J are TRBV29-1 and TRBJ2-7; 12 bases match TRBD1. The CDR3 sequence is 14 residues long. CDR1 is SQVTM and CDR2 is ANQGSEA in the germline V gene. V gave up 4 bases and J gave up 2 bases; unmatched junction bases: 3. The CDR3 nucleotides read TGCAGCGTTGGGGGGACAGGGGGCCCCTACGAGCAGTACTTC. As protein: CSVGGTGGPYEQYF.

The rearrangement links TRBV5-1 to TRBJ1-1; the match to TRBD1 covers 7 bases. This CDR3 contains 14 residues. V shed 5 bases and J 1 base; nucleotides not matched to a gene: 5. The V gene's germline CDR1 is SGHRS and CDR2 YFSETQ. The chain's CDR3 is CASRSTGENTEAFF. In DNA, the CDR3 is TGCGCCAGCAGATCAACAGGGGAGAACACTGAAGCTTTCTTT.

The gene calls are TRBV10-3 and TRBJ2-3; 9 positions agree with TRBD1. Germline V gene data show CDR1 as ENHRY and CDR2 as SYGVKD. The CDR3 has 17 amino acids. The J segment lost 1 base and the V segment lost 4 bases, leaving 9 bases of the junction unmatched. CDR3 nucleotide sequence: TGTGCCATCAGTGGACAGGGGGGGAGTAGCGGCACAGATACGCAGTATTTT. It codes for CAISGQGGSSGTDTQYF.

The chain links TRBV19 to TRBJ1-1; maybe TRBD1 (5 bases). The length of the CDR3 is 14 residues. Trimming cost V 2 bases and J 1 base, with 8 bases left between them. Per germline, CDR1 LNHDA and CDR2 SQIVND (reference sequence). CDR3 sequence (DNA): TGTGCCAGTAGTATAATCGGGGGGAACACTGAAGCTTTCTTT. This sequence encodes CASSIIGGNTEAFF.

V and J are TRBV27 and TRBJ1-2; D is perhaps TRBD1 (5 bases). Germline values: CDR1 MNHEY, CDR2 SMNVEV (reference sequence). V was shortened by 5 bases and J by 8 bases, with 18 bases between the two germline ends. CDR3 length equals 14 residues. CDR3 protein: CASSKLIPGQGYTF. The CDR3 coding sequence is TGTGCCAGCAGTAAACTTATCCCGGGGCAAGGCTACACCTTC.

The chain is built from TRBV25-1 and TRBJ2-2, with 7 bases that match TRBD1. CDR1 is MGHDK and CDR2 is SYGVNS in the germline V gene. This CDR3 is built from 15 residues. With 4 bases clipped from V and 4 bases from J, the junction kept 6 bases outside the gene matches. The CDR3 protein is CASSVTGSGTGELFF. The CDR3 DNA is TGTGCCAGCAGTGTGACAGGGTCGGGCACCGGGGAGCTGTTTTTT.

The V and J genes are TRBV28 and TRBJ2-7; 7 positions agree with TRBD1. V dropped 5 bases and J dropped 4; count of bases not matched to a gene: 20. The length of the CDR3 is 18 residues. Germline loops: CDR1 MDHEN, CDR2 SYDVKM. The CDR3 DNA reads TGTGCCAGCAGTACCCCCCTCCGACCACAGGGGTCGCCTTACGAGCAGTACTTC. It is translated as CASSTPLRPQGSPYEQYF.

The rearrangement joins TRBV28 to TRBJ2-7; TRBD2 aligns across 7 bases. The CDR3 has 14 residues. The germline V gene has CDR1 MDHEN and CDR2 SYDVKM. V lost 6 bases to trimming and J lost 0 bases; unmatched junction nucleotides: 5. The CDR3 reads CASRPGGSSYEQYF. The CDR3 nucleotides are TGTGCCAGCAGACCCGGGGGGAGCTCCTACGAGCAGTACTTC.

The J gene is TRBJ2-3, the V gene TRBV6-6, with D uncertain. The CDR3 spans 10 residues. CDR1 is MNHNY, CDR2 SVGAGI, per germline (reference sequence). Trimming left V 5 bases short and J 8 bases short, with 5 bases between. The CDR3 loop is CASSPATQYF. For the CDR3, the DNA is TGTGCCAGCAGTCCCGCTACGCAGTATTTT.

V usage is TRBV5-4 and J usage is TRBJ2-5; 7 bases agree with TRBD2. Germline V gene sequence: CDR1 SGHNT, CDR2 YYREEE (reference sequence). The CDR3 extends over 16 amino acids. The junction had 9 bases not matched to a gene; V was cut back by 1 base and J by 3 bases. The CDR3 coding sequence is TGTGCCAGCAGCTTGTGGGGGGGAGGGTGGAAAGAGACCCAGTACTTC. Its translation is CASSLWGGGWKETQYF.